These 21 T cell receptor beta chains came from one sample sequenced in a study of T cells after yellow fever vaccination. One entry per CDR3 protein results from TCRdb running MiXCR on the 5' RACE reads. The repertoire has around 110,000 distinct CDR3 sequences, roughly 8.4% of them found once; the top ten carry roughly 27%. This specimen consisted of CD8+ T cells sorted from PBMCs, obtained 45 days after the yellow fever booster vaccination. The receptors originated from a young man who received the YFV17D yellow fever vaccine.

The chain carries TRBV6-1 and TRBJ2-7; TRBD1 might be the D (6 bases). CDR1 is MNHNS, CDR2 SASEGT, per germline. The V end lost 8 bases, the J end lost 0 bases, and 17 bases lay between the germline ends. CDR3 length: 15 amino acids. The CDR3 nucleotides read TGTGCCAGCTGGGGGCAGGGCCCCACCTCCTACGAGCAGTACTTC. It translates to CASWGQGPTSYEQYF.

This clonotype has at least ten counts. The V call is TRBV29-1, the J call TRBJ2-7; tentative D call: TRBD1 (5 bases). The CDR3 covers 20 residues. Trimming took off 7 bases at V and 3 bases at J, with 37 bases between the two ends. Per the germline V gene, CDR1 is SQVTM and CDR2 is ANQGSEA. CDR3 in DNA: TGCAGCGCCCGGGCCGGCCCAGGGTCTTCGCAATCCCCCTCCTACTACGAGCAGTACTTC. The encoded protein is CSARAGPGSSQSPSYYEQYF.

Ten or more counts support this clonotype. The CDR3 DNA sequence: TGTGCCAGCAGCTTAAGAACTAGCTCTTCCTACAATGAGCAGTTCTTC. This codes for CASSLRTSSSYNEQFF. The rearrangement uses TRBV7-8 and TRBJ2-1, with a weak D call TRBD2 (6 bases). The CDR3 is 16 residues long. V lost 2 bases and J lost 1, with 12 bases in between. Germline-derived CDR1 and CDR2 are SGHVS and FQNEAQ. The full variable domain, in which reference TRBV7-8 and TRBJ2-1 provide the parts outside the CDR3, is GAGVSQSPRYKVAKRGQDVALRCDPISGHVSLFWYQQALGQGPEFLTYFQNEAQLDKSGLPSDRFFAERPEGSVSTLKIQRTQQEDSAVYLCASSLRTSSSYNEQFFGPGTRLTVL.

In this sample, this clonotype turned up many times. This chain connects TRBV27 to TRBJ2-1; perhaps D is TRBD1 or TRBD2 (5 bases each). From germline, CDR1 is MNHEY and CDR2 SMNVEV (reference sequence). The CDR3 spans 13 residues. Deletions cut 6 bases from V and 0 bases from J, with 6 bases between. As DNA, the CDR3 is TGTGCCAGCAGCGGGGCCTCCTACAATGAGCAGTTCTTC. It is translated as CASSGASYNEQFF.

The genes are TRBV7-9 and TRBJ2-3; TRBD2 aligns across 7 bases. The J segment lost 2 bases and the V segment lost 4 bases, leaving 3 bases of the junction unmatched. CDR1 SEHNR and CDR2 FQNEAQ come from the germline V gene (reference sequence). The CDR3 loop spans 14 amino acids. CDR3: CASSSREFTDTQYF. As DNA, the CDR3 is TGTGCCAGCAGCTCGCGGGAGTTCACAGATACGCAGTATTTT.

This clonotype was detected many times. The chain joins TRBV6-2 or TRBV6-3 to TRBJ2-5; 10 bases align to TRBD2. The CDR3 contains 17 residues. Per the germline V gene, CDR1 is MNHEY and CDR2 is SVGEGT. The V segment lost 1 base and the J segment 2 bases; nucleotides outside the gene matches: 7. The CDR3 bases are TGTGCCAGCAGTTACTTTAGCGGGAGGCCCCAGCAAGAGACCCAGTACTTC. It codes for CASSYFSGRPQQETQYF.

The table lists this clonotype with a few counts. The V gene is TRBV15, the J gene TRBJ1-2; possible D gene TRBD1, 5 bases. Germline CDR1 reads LNHNV; CDR2 reads YYDKDF (reference sequence). The CDR3 is 15 residues long. The ends were cut back, 8 bases at V and 2 bases at J, with 18 bases in the middle. In DNA form, the CDR3 reads TGTGCCACCGGGGACGGAGTGGCGGTGAACTATGGCTACACCTTC. The encoded protein is CATGDGVAVNYGYTF.

This clonotype was counted a few times. The CDR3 protein is CASGPGPGGYTF. CDR3 nucleotide sequence: TGTGCCAGCGGGCCGGGTCCGGGAGGCTACACCTTC. V is TRBV7-3 and J is TRBJ1-2, with D hard to call. The ends were cut back, 8 bases at V and 8 bases at J, with 15 bases in the middle. The V gene's germline CDR1 is SGHTA and CDR2 FQGTGA. The CDR3 length is 12 residues.

The genes are TRBV4-3 and TRBJ1-1; D gene ambiguous. Trimming took off 0 bases at V and 5 bases at J, with 10 bases between the two ends. CDR1 and CDR2 (germline): LGHNA, YSLEER. There are 14 residues in the CDR3. CDR3 DNA sequence: TGCGCCAGCAGCCAAGATTCGTTGGGGACTGAAGCTTTCTTT. Its translation: CASSQDSLGTEAFF.

In its sample, this clonotype was seen many times. This rearrangement joins TRBV29-1 to TRBJ1-2; D gene unclear. CDR3 size: 10 residues. Trimming removed 4 bases at V and 6 bases at J, with 6 bases between. CDR1 is SQVTM, CDR2 ANQGSEA, per germline. The CDR3 spells CSVVADGYTF. CDR3 nucleotides: TGCAGCGTTGTGGCGGATGGCTACACCTTC.

This clonotype has a count of ten or more. The chain recombines TRBV9 with TRBJ2-7; 7 positions agree with TRBD2. The V segment lost 0 bases and the J segment 7 bases; nucleotides outside the gene matches: 13. This CDR3 contains 16 residues. Germline CDR1 reads SGDLS; CDR2 reads YYNGEE. The CDR3 is CASSVGDYGPGYEQYF. The CDR3 DNA reads as TGTGCCAGCAGCGTAGGGGACTACGGTCCGGGCTATGAGCAGTACTTC.

The J gene is TRBJ1-5, the V gene TRBV4-3; no definite D call. CDR3 length: 16 residues. The germline V gene encodes CDR1 LGHNA and CDR2 YSLEER. V shed 0 bases and J shed 4 bases, with 13 bases lying between them. The DNA of the CDR3 is TGCGCCAGCAGCCAAGAACTATTAACAATAAATCAGCCCCAGCATTTT. Translated, it gives CASSQELLTINQPQHF.

This clonotype was observed many times. The CDR3 region has the DNA TGTGCCAGCAGTTCACTGGACAGGTTGAACACTGAAGCTTTCTTT. The encoded protein is CASSSLDRLNTEAFF. The chain links TRBV12-3 or TRBV12-4 to TRBJ1-1; 7 bases line up with TRBD1. The CDR3 covers 15 residues. J was trimmed by 0 bases and V by 4 bases; bases with no gene match: 5.

This clonotype was recorded a few times. This chain joins TRBV9 and TRBJ1-1; D gene unclear. V shed 1 base and J shed 0 bases, with 13 bases lying between them. CDR1 and CDR2 from the germline V gene are SGDLS and YYNGEE. The CDR3 runs 16 residues. The CDR3 loop reads CASSVISGGLNTEAFF. As DNA, the CDR3 is TGTGCCAGCAGCGTAATTTCGGGCGGTTTGAACACTGAAGCTTTCTTT.

This clonotype showed up many times. V and J are TRBV11-2 and TRBJ2-7; 9 bases are shared with TRBD2. Germline loops: CDR1 SGHAT, CDR2 FQNNGV. CDR3 size: 16 residues. Unmatched junction bases numbered 11, after V lost 4 bases and J lost 4 bases. This CDR3 is CASSSALGGRAYEQYF. In nucleotides, the CDR3 is TGTGCCAGCAGCTCTGCGCTCGGCGGGAGGGCGTACGAGCAGTACTTC.

The rearrangement uses TRBV6-5 and TRBJ2-1; no clear D gene. Germline loops: CDR1 MNHEY, CDR2 SVGAGI. CDR3 size: 11 residues. The germline V and J ends were trimmed by 2 bases and 6 bases, with 2 bases remaining between them. The CDR3 DNA is TGTGCCAGCAGTTACATCAATGAGCAGTTCTTC. This codes for CASSYINEQFF.

In its sample, this clonotype was seen many times. The chain has TRBV12-3 or TRBV12-4 and TRBJ2-4; D gene uncertain. V was clipped by 4 bases and J by 8 bases, with 9 bases between them. This CDR3 has 12 amino acids. The CDR3 DNA reads as TGTGCCAGCAGTTCCGTCCTAGACATTCAGTACTTC. Residues: CASSSVLDIQYF.

The chain recombines TRBV29-1 with TRBJ2-7; possible D gene TRBD1, 6 bases. The germline V gene has CDR1 SQVTM and CDR2 ANQGSEA. This CDR3 comprises 13 residues. The V gene lost 5 bases and the J gene lost 0 bases, with 11 bases spanning the gap. CDR3: CSVQTDSSYEQYF. The CDR3 coding sequence is TGCAGCGTTCAAACGGACAGCTCCTACGAGCAGTACTTC.

The sample holds many counts of this clonotype. This rearrangement joins TRBV29-1 to TRBJ2-3, with 7 bases fitting TRBD2. Germline V gene lookup returns CDR1 SQVTM and CDR2 ANQGSEA. The J segment lost 1 base and the V segment lost 3 bases, leaving 4 bases of the junction unmatched. The CDR3 is 14 residues long. CDR3 in amino acids: CSVDSSGGTDTQYF. The CDR3 DNA follows: TGCAGCGTTGATTCTAGCGGCGGCACAGATACGCAGTATTTT.

This rearrangement joins TRBV25-1 to TRBJ2-3; no clear D gene. The V end was cut by 3 bases, the J end by 3 bases, with 7 bases between. Germline V gene sequence: CDR1 MGHDK, CDR2 SYGVNS. CDR3 size: 13 residues. The CDR3 region has the DNA TGTGCCAGCAGTGATCCCGGGACAGATACGCAGTATTTT. Translated: CASSDPGTDTQYF.

This clonotype showed up just a few times. The genes are TRBV2 and TRBJ2-3, with TRBD2 matching 11 bases. CDR3 length: 18 amino acids. CDR1 is SNHLY and CDR2 is FYNNEI in the germline V gene. V dropped 4 bases and J dropped 0; count of bases not matched to a gene: 9. This chain's CDR3 is CASSGRATSGGSTDTQYF. In DNA, the CDR3 is TGTGCCAGCAGTGGAAGAGCTACTAGCGGGGGTAGCACAGATACGCAGTATTTT.